The clone carrying this T cell receptor beta chain has only one observation. Its antigen is undetermined. The data originate from a study of cytomegalovirus exposure and HLA in healthy donors. Study observations and caveats: Researchers catalogued approximately 170 TCR beta chains as cytomegalovirus-associated.

The PCR made use of 60 Vbeta and 13 Jbeta primers. The table came from immunoSEQ multiplex PCR; TCRdb's copy has only in-frame clones and leaves some out. Of just over 150,000 clones in the sample, under 85% were seen once. J gave up 7 bases and V 5 bases, and 1 base lay outside the gene matches. Germline CDR1 and CDR2: SGHVS and FNYEAQ. CDR3 size: 14 residues. The sample taken for sequencing was PBMCs. The chain employs TRBV7-6 and TRBJ2-1; 14 nucleotides agree with TRBD2. This sequence originates from a woman under 40 in good health and CMV-seronegative. This CDR3 is CASSRTSGGNEQFF. CDR3 DNA sequence: TGTGCCAGCAGCCGGACTAGCGGGGGGAATGAGCAGTTCTTC.